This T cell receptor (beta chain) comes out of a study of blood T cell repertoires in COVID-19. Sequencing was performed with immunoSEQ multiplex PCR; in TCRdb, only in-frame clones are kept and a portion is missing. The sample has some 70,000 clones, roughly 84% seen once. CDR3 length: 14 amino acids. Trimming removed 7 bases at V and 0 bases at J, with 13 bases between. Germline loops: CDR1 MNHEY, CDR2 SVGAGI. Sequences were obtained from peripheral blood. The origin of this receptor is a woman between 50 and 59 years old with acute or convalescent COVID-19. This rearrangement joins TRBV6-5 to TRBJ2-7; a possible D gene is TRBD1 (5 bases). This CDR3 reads CASNRQSGSYEQYF. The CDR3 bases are TGTGCCAGCAACAGGCAGTCAGGCTCCTACGAGCAGTACTTC.